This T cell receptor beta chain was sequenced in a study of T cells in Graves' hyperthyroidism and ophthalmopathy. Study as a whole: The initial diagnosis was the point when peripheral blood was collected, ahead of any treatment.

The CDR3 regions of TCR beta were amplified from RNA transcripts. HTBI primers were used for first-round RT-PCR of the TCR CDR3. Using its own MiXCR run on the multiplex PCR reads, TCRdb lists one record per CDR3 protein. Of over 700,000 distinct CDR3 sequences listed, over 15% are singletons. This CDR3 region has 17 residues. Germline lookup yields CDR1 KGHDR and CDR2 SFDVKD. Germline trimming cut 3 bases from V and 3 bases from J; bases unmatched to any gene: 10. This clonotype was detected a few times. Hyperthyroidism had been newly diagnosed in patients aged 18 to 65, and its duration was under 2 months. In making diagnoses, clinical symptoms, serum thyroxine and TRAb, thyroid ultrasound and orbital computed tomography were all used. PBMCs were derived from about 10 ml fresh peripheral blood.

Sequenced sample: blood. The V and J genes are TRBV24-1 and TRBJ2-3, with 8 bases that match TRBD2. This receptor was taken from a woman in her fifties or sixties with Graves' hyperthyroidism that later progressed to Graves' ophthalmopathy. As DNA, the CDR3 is TGTGCCACCAGTGATCCGACCCCGGGACTAGGGACAGATACGCAGTATTTT. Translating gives CATSDPTPGLGTDTQYF.